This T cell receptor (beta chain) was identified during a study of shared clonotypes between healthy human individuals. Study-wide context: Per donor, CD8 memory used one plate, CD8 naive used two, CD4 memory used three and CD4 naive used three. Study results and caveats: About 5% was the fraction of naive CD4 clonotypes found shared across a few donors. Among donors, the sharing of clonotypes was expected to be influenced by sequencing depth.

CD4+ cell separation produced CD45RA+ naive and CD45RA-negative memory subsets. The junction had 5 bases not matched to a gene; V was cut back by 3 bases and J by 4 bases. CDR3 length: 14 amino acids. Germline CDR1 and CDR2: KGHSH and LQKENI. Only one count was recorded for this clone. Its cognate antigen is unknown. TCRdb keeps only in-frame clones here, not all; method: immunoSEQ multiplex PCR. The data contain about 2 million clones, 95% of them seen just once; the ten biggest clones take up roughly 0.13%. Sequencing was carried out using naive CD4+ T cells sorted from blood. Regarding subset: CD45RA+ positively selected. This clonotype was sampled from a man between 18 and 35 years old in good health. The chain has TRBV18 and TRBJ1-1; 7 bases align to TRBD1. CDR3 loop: CASSPQGVATEAFF. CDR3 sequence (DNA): TGTGCCAGCTCACCCCAGGGGGTTGCCACTGAAGCTTTCTTT.